This T cell receptor beta chain was captured by sequencing in a study of control samples from healthy donors and cancer patients. This CDR3 is built from 14 residues. The V end was cut by 9 bases, the J end by 0 bases, with 15 bases between. Germline assignment: CDR1 ENHRY and CDR2 SYGVKD. Here immunoSEQ multiplex PCR was the method, and the copy in TCRdb shows in-frame clones only, minus some. The repertoire holds about 92,000 clones, with around 80% as singletons. The TCR originated in a woman between 55 and 75 years old in good health. This chain uses TRBV10-3 with TRBJ2-7; D perhaps matches TRBD2 (6 bases). The material sequenced was blood. CDR3 in DNA: TGTGCCATTGAAAAGGGACTGAACTCCTACGAGCAGTACTTC. It encodes CAIEKGLNSYEQYF.